A single T cell receptor beta chain is shown here with its context. Its antigen is still unknown. The data originate from a study of regulatory T cells in long-lasting Graves disease. Study-level results: A reduction in accuracy may have resulted from the small sample size.

The time point: persistent/refractory GD, antithyroid drugs over 5 years with positive TRAb. Scientists built the TCR library using RNA that was extracted from PBMCs. By American Thyroid Association guidelines, Graves' disease was diagnosed in the cohort. Peripheral blood, 8.5 to 10 milliliters per patient, was collected in EDTA tubes. HTBI primers from iRepertoire and Arm-PCR of CDR3 regions yielded the TCR beta libraries. TCRdb re-derived calls from the multiplex PCR reads in MiXCR, one entry per CDR3 protein. The top ten clones hold roughly 20% of a sample with roughly 400,000 distinct CDR3 sequences, about 20% of them seen once. The CDR3 sequence is 14 residues long. Germline V gives CDR1 SGHDN, CDR2 FVKESK. The V and J ends lost 1 base and 4 bases respectively, with 8 bases between them.

The starting material was peripheral blood mononuclear cells (PBMCs), obtained when the disease was refractory, from a patient treated with antithyroid drugs. The V and J genes are TRBV14 and TRBJ1-3; no clear D. The origin of this receptor is a female donor with Graves disease. The CDR3 nucleotides are TGTGCCAGCAGCCAAGTGGAATACGGAAACACCATATATTTT. The encoded protein is CASSQVEYGNTIYF.